This T cell receptor beta chain was sequenced in a study of T cells in Graves' hyperthyroidism and ophthalmopathy. For the study at large: Prior to any treatment, at the point of initial diagnosis, peripheral blood was collected. Regarding the study as a whole: Researchers found most expanded thyroid clonotypes above 0.001 in blood as well.

This clonotype was counted many times. The antigen is not known. Amplified TCR beta CDR3 regions came from RNA transcripts. An initial round of RT-PCR targeting the TCR CDR3 relied on the HTBI primer set. TCRdb re-analysed the multiplex PCR reads in MiXCR, keeping a single row per CDR3 protein. This sample has roughly 170,000 distinct CDR3 sequences; approximately 15% occur once, and the top ten carry about 29%. Germline CDR1 is SGHAT and CDR2 is FQNNGV. This CDR3 has 17 amino acids. V shed 5 bases and J shed 0 bases, with 14 bases lying between them. The PBMCs had their origin in 10 ml of fresh peripheral blood.

The sequenced sample consisted of blood. The V gene is TRBV11-2, the J gene TRBJ1-6; possibly TRBD1 for D (5 bases). This receptor was identified in a woman in her 50s with Graves' hyperthyroidism. CDR3 amino acids: CASSLYRQSSYNSPLHF. The CDR3 coding sequence is TGTGCCAGCAGCCTCTACCGACAGAGCTCCTATAATTCACCCCTCCACTTT.